The text below deals with one T cell receptor (beta chain). Its specific antigen is unknown. It has no much larger one-base neighbor in the sample; base qualities were not kept. The sample comes from a study of shared clonotypes between healthy human individuals (dated by TCRdb to the early 2020s). As for the study more broadly: The cohort comprised a couple of women and a few men aged 18 to 49 years. Blood TCR repertoires of a handful of healthy adults were deeply sequenced to estimate repertoire size and the extent of clonotype sharing between individuals. To increase sequencing depth and limit assay-specific biases, TCR repertoire library preparation and sequencing were carried out by different laboratories using diverse techniques. Between about 0.8 and 9 billion PBMCs per donor were obtained by leukapheresis. For each donor, CD4 naive and CD4 memory were each run on three plates, CD8 naive on two plates, and CD8 memory on one plate.

Study-wide findings and limitations: Incomplete sequencing was indicated by rarefaction of sorted-subset datasets, despite the large sequencing depth. Larger estimated clonotype richness was generally found for naive subsets than for memory subsets. Sharing across a few donors was observed for approximately 5% of naive CD4, over 3% of naive CD8, over 2% of memory CD4, and less than 0.45% of memory CD8 clonotypes. Based on pairwise subsampling, the degree of clonotype sharing among donors was expected to be affected by sequencing depth. The small number of donors limited the genetic and exposure-history diversity represented. Sampling was restricted to blood, and TCR repertoires in tissues likely differ from the TCR repertoires found in blood. Higher generation probabilities were observed for clonotypes shared by all four sorted-subset donors than for non-shared clonotypes.

The donors were healthy, HIV-negative adults who had no recently reported acute infections or vaccinations. Every donor was a Caucasian adult living in Nashville, Tennessee, USA. CD4+ T cells were enriched by magnetic negative selection; naive cells were then positively selected on CD45RA, and the negative fraction formed the memory subset. Blood was collected by leukapheresis, and PBMCs were isolated by Ficoll-Histopaque density gradient centrifugation and then cryopreserved in liquid nitrogen vapor phase. Purity and quantity of every magnetically sorted T cell population were checked by analytical flow cytometry. Genomic DNA was isolated from every sorted fraction and measured by UV absorbance on a Nanodrop 2000c. TCR CDR3 regions were amplified from genomic DNA by multiplex PCR using the deep immunoSEQ assay. Extracted genomic DNA from each cell subset was distributed evenly across all wells of several immunoSEQ 96-well plates, and each plate was treated as a replicate. For sorted subsets, 200 ng of genomic DNA, equivalent to 25,000 to 35,000 T cell genomes, went into each replicate PCR. Purified libraries were quantified with a Qubit 3.0 fluorometer, sized on a Bioanalyzer 2100, and re-quantified with the KAPA Library Quantification kit. Every immunoSEQ 96-well plate was sequenced on a separate single-read 150-cycle Illumina NextSeq 550 flow cell. On the authors' methods: The immunoSEQ output contained only junctional sequences without quality scores, so filtering could not match that applied to full-length reads. Sequences were annotated with PyIR, a Python wrapper for IgBLAST v1.9, using IMGT germline references to assign V/J genes and CDR3. Reads were filtered out if the reads had weak V/J assignments (E-value above 1e-6), no CDR3, stop codons, out-of-frame junctions, or ambiguous translated residues. A V3J clonotype was defined by an identical inferred V gene, J gene, and CDR3 amino acid sequence. Percentage overlap between repertoires was computed as shared unique clonotypes divided by the size of the smaller repertoire. Richness of each repertoire was evaluated using RTK rarefaction, the Chao1 estimator, and Recon v2.1 estimates of unobserved clonotypes. Generation probabilities were computed with OLGA for all TCRbeta clonotypes obtained by the gDNA method from a handful of donors. Held by TCRdb, this immuneACCESS table contains in-frame sequences only and omits some clones. Under half of the omission traces to an unresolved V gene where checked; the cause of the rest is unknown. From that table come the V and J calls and clone size; the DNA was used to work out D and trimming. The sample table contains about 2.4 million clones; only one count was recorded for approximately 93% of them. The top ten clonotypes cover approximately 0.36% of the sample.

The sample was naive CD4+ T cells from PBMCs. The cell subset or site label for this specimen denotes: CD45RA+ positively selected. The sequence was obtained from a man in his late teens or twenties in good health. Some clones in this sample may be carry-over from other donors' samples.

The DNA sequence is given as TGTGCCAGCAGACAACAGGGGCAGTTTATCGAAGCTTTCTTT. The translation is CASRQQGQFIEAFF. The rearranged segments are TRBV2 and TRBJ1-1, and TRBD1 matches 7 of the central bases. From cysteine to phenylalanine, the CDR3 is 14 amino acids long. Just the 42-base CDR3 DNA is kept, in frame starting at base 1. Looking up the germline V gene yields CDR1 SNHLY and CDR2 FYNNEI. Ends trimmed: V by 6 bases, J by 8 bases; bases unmatched to a gene: 12.